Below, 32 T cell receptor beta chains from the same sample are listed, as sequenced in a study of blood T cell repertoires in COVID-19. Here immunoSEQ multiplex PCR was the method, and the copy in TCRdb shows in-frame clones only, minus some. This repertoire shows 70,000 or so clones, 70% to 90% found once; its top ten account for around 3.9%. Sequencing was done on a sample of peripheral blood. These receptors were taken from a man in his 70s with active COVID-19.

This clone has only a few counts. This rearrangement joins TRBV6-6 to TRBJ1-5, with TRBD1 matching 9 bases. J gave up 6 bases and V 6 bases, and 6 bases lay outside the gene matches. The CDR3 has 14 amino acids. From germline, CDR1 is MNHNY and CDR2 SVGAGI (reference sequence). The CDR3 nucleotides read TGTGCCAGCAGACCACAGGGGGCGCGTCAGCCCCAGCATTTT. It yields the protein CASRPQGARQPQHF.

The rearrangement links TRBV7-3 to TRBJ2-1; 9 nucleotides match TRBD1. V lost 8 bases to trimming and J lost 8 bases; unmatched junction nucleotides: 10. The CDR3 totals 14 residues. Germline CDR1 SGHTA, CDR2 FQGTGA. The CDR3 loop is CASPGDRENDEQFF. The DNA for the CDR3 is TGTGCCAGCCCTGGGGACAGGGAGAACGATGAGCAGTTCTTC. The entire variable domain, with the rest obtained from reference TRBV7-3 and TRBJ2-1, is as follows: GAGVSQTPSNKVTEKGKYVELRCDPISGHTALYWYRQSLGQGPEFLIYFQGTGAADDSGLPNDRFFAVRPEGSVSTLKIQRTERGDSAVYLCASPGDRENDEQFFGPGTRLTVL.

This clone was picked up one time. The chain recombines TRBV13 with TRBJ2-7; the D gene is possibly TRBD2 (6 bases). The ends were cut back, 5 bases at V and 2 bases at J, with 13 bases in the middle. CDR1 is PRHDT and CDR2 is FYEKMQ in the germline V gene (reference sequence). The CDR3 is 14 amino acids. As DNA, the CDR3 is TGTGCCAGCAGCGACAGCGGGCGCACCTACGAGCAGTACTTC. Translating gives CASSDSGRTYEQYF.

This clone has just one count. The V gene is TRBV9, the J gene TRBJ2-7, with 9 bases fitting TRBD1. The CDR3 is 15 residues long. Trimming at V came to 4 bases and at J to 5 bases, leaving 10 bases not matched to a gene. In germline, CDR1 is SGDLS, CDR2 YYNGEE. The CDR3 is CASSPQQGATHEQYF. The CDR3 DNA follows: TGTGCCAGCAGCCCCCAACAGGGGGCCACGCACGAGCAGTACTTC.

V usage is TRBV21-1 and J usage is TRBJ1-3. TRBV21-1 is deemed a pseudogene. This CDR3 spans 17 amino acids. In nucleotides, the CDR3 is TGTGCCAGCAGCCCTCGGGGGGGGAGCTGGGCTGGAAACACCATATATTTT. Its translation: CASSPRGGSWAGNTIYF.

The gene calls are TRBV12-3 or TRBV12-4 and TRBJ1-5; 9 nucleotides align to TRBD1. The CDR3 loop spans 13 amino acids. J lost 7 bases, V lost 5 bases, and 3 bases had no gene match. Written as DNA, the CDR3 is TGTGCCAGCAGTGCGGACAGGGGCCAGCCCCAGCATTTT. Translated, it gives CASSADRGQPQHF.

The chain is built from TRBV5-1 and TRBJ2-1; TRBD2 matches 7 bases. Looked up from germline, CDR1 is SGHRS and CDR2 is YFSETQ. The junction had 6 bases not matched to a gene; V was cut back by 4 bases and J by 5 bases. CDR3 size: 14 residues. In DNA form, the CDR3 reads TGCGCCAGCAGCCCGCGGACTAGAAACAATGAGCAGTTCTTC. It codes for CASSPRTRNNEQFF.

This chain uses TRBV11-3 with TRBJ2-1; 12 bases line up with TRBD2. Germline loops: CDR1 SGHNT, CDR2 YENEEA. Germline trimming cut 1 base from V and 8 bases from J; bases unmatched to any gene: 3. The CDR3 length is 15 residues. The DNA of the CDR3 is TGTGCCAGCAGCTTAGGCGGGACTAGCGGGCATGAGCAGTTCTTC. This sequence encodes CASSLGGTSGHEQFF.

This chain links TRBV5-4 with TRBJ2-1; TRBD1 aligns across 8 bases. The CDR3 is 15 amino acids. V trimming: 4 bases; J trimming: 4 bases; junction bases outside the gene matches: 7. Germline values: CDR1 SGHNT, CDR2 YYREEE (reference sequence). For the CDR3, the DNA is TGTGCCAGCAGCCCCGGACAGGGAGGATACAATGAGCAGTTCTTC. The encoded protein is CASSPGQGGYNEQFF.

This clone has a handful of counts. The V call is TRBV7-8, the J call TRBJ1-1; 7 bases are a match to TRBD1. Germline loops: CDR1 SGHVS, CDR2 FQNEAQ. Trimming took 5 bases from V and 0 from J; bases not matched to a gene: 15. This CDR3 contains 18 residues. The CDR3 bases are TGTGCCAGCAGCCCTCGCGGGGACAGACACCCAGTGAACACTGAAGCTTTCTTT. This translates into CASSPRGDRHPVNTEAFF.

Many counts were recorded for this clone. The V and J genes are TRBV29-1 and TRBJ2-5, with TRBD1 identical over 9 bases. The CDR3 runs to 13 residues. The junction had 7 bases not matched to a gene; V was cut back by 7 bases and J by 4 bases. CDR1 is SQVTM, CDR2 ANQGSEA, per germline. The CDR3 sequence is CSATDRGGETQYF. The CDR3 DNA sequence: TGCAGCGCGACGGACAGGGGCGGAGAGACCCAGTACTTC.

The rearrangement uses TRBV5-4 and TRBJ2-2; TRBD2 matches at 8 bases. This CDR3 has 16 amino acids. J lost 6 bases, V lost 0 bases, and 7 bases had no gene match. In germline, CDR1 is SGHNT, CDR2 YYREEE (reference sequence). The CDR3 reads CASSLGWTSSAGELFF. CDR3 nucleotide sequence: TGTGCCAGCAGCTTGGGGTGGACTAGCTCCGCCGGGGAGCTGTTTTTT. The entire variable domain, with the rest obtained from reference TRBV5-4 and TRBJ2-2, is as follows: ETGVTQSPTHLIKTRGQQVTLRCSSQSGHNTVSWYQQALGQGPQFIFQYYREEENGRGNFPPRFSGLQFPNYSSELNVNALELDDSALYLCASSLGWTSSAGELFFGEGSRLTVL.

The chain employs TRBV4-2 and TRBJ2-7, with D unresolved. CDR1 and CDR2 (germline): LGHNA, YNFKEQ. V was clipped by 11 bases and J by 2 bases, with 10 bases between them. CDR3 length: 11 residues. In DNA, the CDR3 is TGTGCCCCCCAACAAACCTACGAGCAGTACTTC. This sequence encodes CAPQQTYEQYF.

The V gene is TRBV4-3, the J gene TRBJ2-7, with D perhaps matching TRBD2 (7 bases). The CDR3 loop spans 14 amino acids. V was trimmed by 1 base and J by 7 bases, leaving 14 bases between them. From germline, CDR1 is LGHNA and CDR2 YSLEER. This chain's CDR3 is CASSQVGGLGEQYF. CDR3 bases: TGCGCCAGCAGCCAAGTGGGGGGGCTGGGGGAGCAGTACTTC.

The DNA of the CDR3 is TGTGCCAGTAGTACCCCGGGACAGACTAGCAATCAGCCCCAGCATTTT. This gives the protein CASSTPGQTSNQPQHF. The gene calls are TRBV19 and TRBJ1-5; 7 nucleotides line up with TRBD1. V lost 4 bases to trimming and J lost 0 bases; unmatched junction nucleotides: 6. This CDR3 is 16 amino acids long. The germline V gene has CDR1 LNHDA and CDR2 SQIVND (reference sequence).

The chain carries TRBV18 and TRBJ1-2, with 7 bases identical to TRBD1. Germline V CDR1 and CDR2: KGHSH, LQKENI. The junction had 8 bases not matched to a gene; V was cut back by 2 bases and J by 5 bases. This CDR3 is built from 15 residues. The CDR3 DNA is TGTGCCAGCTCACCAGGGACAGCCCCTGTGTATGGCTACACCTTC. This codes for CASSPGTAPVYGYTF.

The CDR3 DNA reads TGTGCCAGCAGGCGCGTATTGGAGGGTACTGGGCTTCACAATGAGCAGTTCTTC. Protein: CASRRVLEGTGLHNEQFF. This chain links TRBV27 with TRBJ2-1, with a weak D call TRBD2 (6 bases). The CDR3 is 18 residues long. Per germline, CDR1 MNHEY and CDR2 SMNVEV (reference sequence). V was cut by 6 bases and J by 5 bases, with 26 bases left in between.

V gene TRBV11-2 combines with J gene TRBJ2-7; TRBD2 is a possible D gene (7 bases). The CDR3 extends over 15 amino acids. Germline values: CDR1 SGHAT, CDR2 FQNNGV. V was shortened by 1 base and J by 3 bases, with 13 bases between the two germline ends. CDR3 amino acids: CASSLARGAGYEQYF. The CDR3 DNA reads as TGTGCCAGCAGCTTAGCCCGGGGGGCTGGCTACGAGCAGTACTTC.

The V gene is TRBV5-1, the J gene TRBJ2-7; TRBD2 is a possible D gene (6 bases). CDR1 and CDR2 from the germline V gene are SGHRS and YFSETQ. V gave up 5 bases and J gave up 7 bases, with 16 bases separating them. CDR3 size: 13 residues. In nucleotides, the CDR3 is TGCGCCAGCAGGCGGGACCCCCCGGGGGAGCAGTACTTC. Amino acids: CASRRDPPGEQYF.

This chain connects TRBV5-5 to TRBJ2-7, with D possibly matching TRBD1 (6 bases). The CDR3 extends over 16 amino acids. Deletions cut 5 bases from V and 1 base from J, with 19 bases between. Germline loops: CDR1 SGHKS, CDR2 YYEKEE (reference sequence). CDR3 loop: CASRLRDLTGSYEQYF. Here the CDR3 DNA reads TGTGCCAGCAGACTAAGGGACCTGACAGGTTCCTACGAGCAGTACTTC.

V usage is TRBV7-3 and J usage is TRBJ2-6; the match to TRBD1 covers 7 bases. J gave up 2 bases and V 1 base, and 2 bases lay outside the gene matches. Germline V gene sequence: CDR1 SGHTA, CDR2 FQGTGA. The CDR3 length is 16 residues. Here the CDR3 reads CASSLRQGAGANVLTF. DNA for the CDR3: TGTGCCAGCAGCTTAAGACAGGGCGCTGGGGCCAACGTCCTGACTTTC.

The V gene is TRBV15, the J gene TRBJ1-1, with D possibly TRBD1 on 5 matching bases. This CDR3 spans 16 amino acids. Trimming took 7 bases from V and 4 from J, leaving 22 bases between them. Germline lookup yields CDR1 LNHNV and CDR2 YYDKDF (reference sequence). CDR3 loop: CATKPRGSPWSTEAFF. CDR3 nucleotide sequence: TGTGCCACCAAACCCCGGGGGAGCCCCTGGAGCACTGAAGCTTTCTTT.

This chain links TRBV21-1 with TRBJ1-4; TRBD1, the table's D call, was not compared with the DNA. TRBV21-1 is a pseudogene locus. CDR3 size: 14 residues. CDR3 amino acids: CAPPPGQNNEKLFF. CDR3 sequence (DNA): TGTGCCCCCCCACCCGGACAGAATAATGAAAAACTGTTTTTT.

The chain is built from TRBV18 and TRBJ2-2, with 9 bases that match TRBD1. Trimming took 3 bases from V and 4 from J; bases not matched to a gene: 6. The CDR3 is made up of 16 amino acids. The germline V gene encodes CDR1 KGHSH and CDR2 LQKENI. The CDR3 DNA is TGTGCCAGCTCACCCCAAACGACAGGGGGCACCGGGGAGCTGTTTTTT. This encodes CASSPQTTGGTGELFF.

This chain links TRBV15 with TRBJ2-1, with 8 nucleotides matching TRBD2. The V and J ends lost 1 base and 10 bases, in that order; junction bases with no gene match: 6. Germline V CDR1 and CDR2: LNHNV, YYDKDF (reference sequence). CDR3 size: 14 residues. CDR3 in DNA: TGTGCCACCAGCAGAGGGGGACTAGAGGTAGAGCAGTTCTTC. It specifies CATSRGGLEVEQFF.

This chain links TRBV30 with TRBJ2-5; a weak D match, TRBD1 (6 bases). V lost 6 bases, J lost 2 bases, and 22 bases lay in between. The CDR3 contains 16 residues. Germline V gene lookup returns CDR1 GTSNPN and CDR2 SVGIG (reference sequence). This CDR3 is CACPGPGVLGQETQYF. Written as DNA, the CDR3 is TGTGCCTGCCCAGGCCCAGGGGTTTTGGGGCAAGAGACCCAGTACTTC.

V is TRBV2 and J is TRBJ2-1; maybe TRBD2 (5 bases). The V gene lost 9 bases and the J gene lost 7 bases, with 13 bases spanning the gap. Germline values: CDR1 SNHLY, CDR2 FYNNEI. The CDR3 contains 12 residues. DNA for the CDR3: TGTGCCAGTGCCCTACTAGGGAATGAGCAGTTCTTC. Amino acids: CASALLGNEQFF.

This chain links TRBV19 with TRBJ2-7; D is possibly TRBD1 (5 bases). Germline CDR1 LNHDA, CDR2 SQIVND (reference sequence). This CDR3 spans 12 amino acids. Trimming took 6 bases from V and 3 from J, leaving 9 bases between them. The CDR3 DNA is TGTGCCAGTAGGGCAGGGAACTACGAGCAGTACTTC. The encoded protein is CASRAGNYEQYF. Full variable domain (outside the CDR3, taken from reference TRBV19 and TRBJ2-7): DGGITQSPKYLFRKEGQNVTLSCEQNLNHDAMYWYRQDPGQGLRLIYYSQIVNDFQKGDIAEGYSVSREKKESFPLTVTSAQKNPTAFYLCASRAGNYEQYFGPGTRLTVT.

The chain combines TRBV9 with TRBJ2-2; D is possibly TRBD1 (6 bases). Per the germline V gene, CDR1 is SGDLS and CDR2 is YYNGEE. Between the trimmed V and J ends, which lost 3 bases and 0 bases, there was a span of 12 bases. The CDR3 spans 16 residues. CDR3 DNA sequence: TGTGCCAGCAGCGCCCGGCAGGGGCCGAACACCGGGGAGCTGTTTTTT. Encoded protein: CASSARQGPNTGELFF. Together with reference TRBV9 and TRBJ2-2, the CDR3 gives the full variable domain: DSGVTQTPKHLITATGQRVTLRCSPRSGDLSVYWYQQSLDQGLQFLIQYYNGEERAKGNILERFSAQQFPDLHSELNLSSLELGDSALYFCASSARQGPNTGELFFGEGSRLTVL.

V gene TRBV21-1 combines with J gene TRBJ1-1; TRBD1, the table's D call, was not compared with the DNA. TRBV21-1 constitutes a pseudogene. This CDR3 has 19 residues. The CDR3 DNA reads TGTGCCAGCACCCACCCCGACGATCCGGGACAGGCCTTTCGCACTGAAGCTTTCTTT. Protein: CASTHPDDPGQAFRTEAFF.

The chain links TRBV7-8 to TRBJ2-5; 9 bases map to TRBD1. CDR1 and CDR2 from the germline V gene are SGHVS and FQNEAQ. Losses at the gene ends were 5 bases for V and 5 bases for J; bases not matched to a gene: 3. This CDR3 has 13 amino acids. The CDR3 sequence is CASSTGGWETQYF. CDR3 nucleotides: TGTGCCAGCAGCACAGGGGGCTGGGAGACCCAGTACTTC.

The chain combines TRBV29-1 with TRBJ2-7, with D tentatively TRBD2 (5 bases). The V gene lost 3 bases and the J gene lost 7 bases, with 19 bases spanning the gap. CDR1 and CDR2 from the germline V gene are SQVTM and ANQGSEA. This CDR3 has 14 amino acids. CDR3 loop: CSVDTPGEPGEQYF. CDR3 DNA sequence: TGCAGCGTTGATACCCCCGGGGAGCCGGGGGAGCAGTACTTC.